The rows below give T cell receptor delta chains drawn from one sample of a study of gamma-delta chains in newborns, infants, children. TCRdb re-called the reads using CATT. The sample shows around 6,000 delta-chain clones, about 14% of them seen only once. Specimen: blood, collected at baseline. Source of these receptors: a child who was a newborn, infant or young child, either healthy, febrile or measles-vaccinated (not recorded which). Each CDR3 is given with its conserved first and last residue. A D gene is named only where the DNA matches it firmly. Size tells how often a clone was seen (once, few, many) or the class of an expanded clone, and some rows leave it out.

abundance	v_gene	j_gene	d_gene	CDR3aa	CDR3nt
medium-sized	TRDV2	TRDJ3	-	CACDSTGPPSWDTRQMFF	TGTGCCTGTGACTCCACTGGGCCTCCTTCCTGGGACACCCGACAGATGTTTTTC
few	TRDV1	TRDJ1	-	CALGELPQYTDKLIF	TGTGCTCTTGGGGAACTTCCCCAGTACACCGATAAACTCATCTTT
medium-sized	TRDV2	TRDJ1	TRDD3	CACDTLLGDMRLGVKLIF	TGTGCCTGTGACACCCTACTGGGGGATATGCGCCTGGGCGTAAAACTCATCTTT
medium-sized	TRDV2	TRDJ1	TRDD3	CACDTVGTGGLYTDKLIF	TGTGCCTGTGACACCGTTGGTACTGGGGGATTATACACCGATAAACTCATCTTT
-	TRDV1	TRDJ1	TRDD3	CALGEPIYAGVLLGPKDTDKLIF	TGTGCTCTTGGGGAACCGATCTACGCGGGGGTTTTACTGGGGCCCAAGGACACCGATAAACTCATCTTT
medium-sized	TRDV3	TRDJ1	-	CAFEVGPTKDTDKLIF	TGTGCCTTTGAGGTAGGGCCTACTAAGGACACCGATAAACTCATCTTT
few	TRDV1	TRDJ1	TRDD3	CALGDPALPPNSIWGIRWRLIF	TGTGCTCTTGGGGACCCCGCACTTCCCCCGAATAGTATCTGGGGGATACGGTGGAGGCTCATCTTT
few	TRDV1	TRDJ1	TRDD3	CALGERLVIPSSYDCYGGYAKLIF	TGTGCTCTTGGGGAACGATTAGTAATTCCCTCCTCCTACGACTGTTATGGGGGATACGCAAAACTCATCTTT
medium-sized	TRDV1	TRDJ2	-	CALGEWKGMTAQLFF	TGTGCTCTTGGGGAATGGAAGGGTATGACAGCACAACTCTTCTTT
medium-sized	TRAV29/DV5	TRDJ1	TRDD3	CAASAWDTPDKLIF	TGTGCAGCAAGCGCGTGGGATACGCCCGATAAACTCATCTTT
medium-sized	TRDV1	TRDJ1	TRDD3	CALGEISPLLYWGIYKLIF	TGTGCTCTTGGGGAAATCTCCCCTCTTCTTTACTGGGGGATCTATAAACTCATCTTT
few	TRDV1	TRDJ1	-	CALGERPGRLPTLPVTGGLDKLIF	TGTGCTCTTGGGGAAAGGCCGGGTCGCCTCCCCACCCTTCCTGTTACTGGGGGCCTCGATAAACTCATCTTT
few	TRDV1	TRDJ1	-	CALGQGLSFPTLLGARYTDKLIF	TGTGCTCTTGGGCAGGGGTTGAGCTTTCCTACGTTACTGGGGGCACGGTACACCGATAAACTCATCTTT
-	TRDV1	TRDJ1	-	CALGENAGIEADKLIF	TGTGCTCTTGGGGAAAATGCGGGAATTGAGGCCGATAAACTCATCTTT
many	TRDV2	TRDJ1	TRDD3	CACDTVSWGIAWRNDKLIF	TGTGCCTGTGACACGGTAAGCTGGGGGATCGCTTGGCGTAACGATAAACTCATCTTT
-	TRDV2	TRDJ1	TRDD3	CACERVGDGRLHGKLIF	TGTGCCTGTGAACGAGTGGGGGATGGGAGACTTCACGGTAAACTCATCTTT
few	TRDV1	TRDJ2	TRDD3	CALGDNSSYHWGMGALTAQLFF	TGTGCTCTTGGGGATAATTCCTCCTACCACTGGGGGATGGGGGCTTTGACAGCACAACTCTTCTTT
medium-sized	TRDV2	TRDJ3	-	CACDPTGSSWDTRQMFF	TGTGCCTGTGACCCAACTGGAAGCTCCTGGGACACCCGACAGATGTTTTTC
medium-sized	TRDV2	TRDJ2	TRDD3	CACDSLLGDTLTAQLFF	TGTGCCTGTGACTCATTACTGGGGGATACTTTGACAGCACAACTCTTCTTT
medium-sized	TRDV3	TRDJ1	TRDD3	CASLTPAKNGGHCHTDKLIF	TGTGCCTCCCTTACGCCCGCCAAGAATGGGGGACATTGCCACACCGATAAACTCATCTTT
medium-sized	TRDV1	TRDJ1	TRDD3	CALGEFLLGDLTYTDKLIF	TGTGCTCTTGGGGAATTCCTACTGGGGGACCTCACCTACACCGATAAACTCATCTTT
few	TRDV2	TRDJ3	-	CACDNTATFSWDTRQMFF	TGTGCCTGTGACAATACTGCTACCTTCTCCTGGGACACCCGACAGATGTTTTTC
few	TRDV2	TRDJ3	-	CACDTGAFSSWDTRQMFF	TGTGCCTGTGACACCGGGGCCTTTAGCTCCTGGGACACCCGACAGATGTTTTTC
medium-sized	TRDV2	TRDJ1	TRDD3	CACDTLLGDTTDKLIF	TGTGCCTGTGACACCTTACTGGGGGATACGACCGATAAACTCATCTTT
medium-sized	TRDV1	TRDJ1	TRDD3	CALGESGSISGGLWYTDKLIF	TGTGCTCTTGGGGAATCTGGTTCCATATCTGGGGGATTATGGTACACCGATAAACTCATCTTT
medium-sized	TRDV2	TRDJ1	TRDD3	CACDAITELGDTRSTDKLIF	TGTGCCTGTGACGCTATTACTGAACTGGGGGATACGCGGAGCACCGATAAACTCATCTTT
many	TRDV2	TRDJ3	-	CACDTVGWGEDRQMFF	TGTGCCTGTGACACCGTTGGCTGGGGAGAAGACCGACAGATGTTTTTC
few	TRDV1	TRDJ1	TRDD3	CALGEFLTRGIRVDKLIF	TGTGCTCTTGGGGAATTCCTAACTCGGGGGATACGTGTAGATAAACTCATCTTT
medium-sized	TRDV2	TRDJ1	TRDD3	CACDPVYWGTTYTDKLIF	TGTGCCTGTGACCCTGTGTACTGGGGGACTACGTACACCGATAAACTCATCTTT
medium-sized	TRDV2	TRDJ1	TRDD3	CACDLLGDLYTDKLIF	TGTGCCTGTGACCTACTGGGGGACCTGTACACCGATAAACTCATCTTT
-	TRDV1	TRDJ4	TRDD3	CALGEVTWGIWDSLTLIF	TGTGCTCTTGGGGAAGTCACCTGGGGGATATGGGATTCTCTAACCCTGATCTTT
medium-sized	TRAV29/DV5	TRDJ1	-	CAAREIACGRLIF	TGTGCAGCAAGGGAAATCGCTTGTGGCAGACTCATCTTT